This passage covers 16 T cell receptor beta chains from one sample sequenced in a study of T cells in Graves' hyperthyroidism and ophthalmopathy. RNA transcripts gave rise to amplified TCR beta CDR3 regions. HTBI primers were used for first-round RT-PCR of the TCR CDR3. TCRdb redid the calling of the multiplex PCR reads with MiXCR, one entry per CDR3 protein. The sample shows some 510,000 distinct CDR3 sequences, around 21% of them seen only once. The sample consisted of blood. Receptors were obtained from a man aged 18 to 29 with Graves' hyperthyroidism.

The chain is built from TRBV19 and TRBJ1-5, with a possible D match to TRBD1 (6 bases). Germline-derived CDR1 and CDR2 are LNHDA and SQIVND (reference sequence). This CDR3 comprises 20 residues. V lost 3 bases to trimming and J lost 2 bases, with 26 bases between them. The CDR3 spells CASSIPPPGTSFLGNQPQHF. CDR3 sequence (DNA): TGTGCCAGTAGTATTCCCCCGCCCGGGACATCCTTCTTGGGCAATCAGCCCCAGCATTTT.

This clonotype was observed at least ten times. The gene calls are TRBV28 and TRBJ1-1, with TRBD1 matching 7 bases. Germline assignment: CDR1 MDHEN and CDR2 SYDVKM. There are 15 residues in the CDR3. The junction had 7 bases not matched to a gene; V was cut back by 2 bases and J by 4 bases. The CDR3 sequence: CASSLQTGLGTEAFF. The CDR3 DNA is TGTGCCAGCAGTTTACAGACAGGGCTGGGCACTGAAGCTTTCTTT. The full variable domain, in which reference TRBV28 and TRBJ1-1 provide the parts outside the CDR3, is DVKVTQSSRYLVKRTGEKVFLECVQDMDHENMFWYRQDPGLGLRLIYFSYDVKMKEKGDIPEGYSVSREKKERFSLILESASTNQTSMYLCASSLQTGLGTEAFFGQGTRLTVV.

This sequence joins TRBV12-3 or TRBV12-4 and TRBJ2-5; 16 bases line up with TRBD2. The CDR3 length is 17 residues. Unmatched junction bases numbered 5, after V lost 3 bases and J lost 4 bases. CDR3 loop: CASSFGTSGGDRETQYF. CDR3 sequence (DNA): TGTGCCAGCAGTTTCGGGACTAGCGGGGGGGATAGAGAGACCCAGTACTTC.

This clonotype was detected ten times or more. The chain employs TRBV7-9 and TRBJ1-3; possible D gene TRBD1, 5 bases. The CDR3 spans 14 residues. V was shortened by 1 base and J by 6 bases, with 10 bases between the two germline ends. The germline gives CDR1 SEHNR, CDR2 FQNEAQ (reference sequence). The CDR3 loop reads CASSLEGPKNTIYF. Written as DNA, the CDR3 is TGTGCCAGCAGCTTAGAGGGGCCTAAAAACACCATATATTTT.

This clonotype was seen many times. This rearrangement joins TRBV20-1 to TRBJ2-7; 11 nucleotides line up with TRBD2. After removal of 3 bases from V and 0 bases from J, the junction contained 7 bases not matched to a gene. Germline CDR1 and CDR2: DFQATT and SNEGSKA (reference sequence). The length of the CDR3 is 16 residues. The CDR3 loop reads CSARRGTSGSSYEQYF. CDR3 in DNA: TGCAGTGCTAGGAGGGGGACTAGCGGTAGCTCCTACGAGCAGTACTTC.

This clonotype was picked up many times. The chain employs TRBV30 and TRBJ1-1; D ambiguous. Germline V gene sequence: CDR1 GTSNPN, CDR2 SVGIG (reference sequence). The CDR3 is made up of 12 amino acids. Trimming shortened V by 5 bases and J by 4 bases, and 11 bases separated the two germline ends. CDR3 nucleotide sequence: TGTGCCTGGTTATGGGATAGCACTGAAGCTTTCTTT. Its protein is CAWLWDSTEAFF.

This clonotype was seen only a few times. The J gene is TRBJ1-1, the V gene TRBV18; D might be TRBD1 (5 bases). CDR1 and CDR2 from the germline V gene are KGHSH and LQKENI. V gave up 2 bases and J gave up 3 bases, with 13 bases separating them. This CDR3 is built from 15 residues. CDR3 nucleotide sequence: TGTGCCAGCTCACCAAGCGGCGGGGGTTACACTGAAGCTTTCTTT. Amino acid sequence: CASSPSGGGYTEAFF.

This clonotype was detected ten times or more. The rearrangement joins TRBV12-3 or TRBV12-4 to TRBJ2-2; D gene ambiguous. The V end was cut by 8 bases, the J end by 4 bases, with 8 bases between. This CDR3 spans 12 amino acids. CDR3 amino acids: CASLRSTGELFF. Here the CDR3 DNA reads TGTGCCAGCCTTCGGAGCACCGGGGAGCTGTTTTTT.

A note on this clonotype: A much larger clone lies a single base off, so this may be a read error. The chain has TRBV30 and TRBJ1-5; a possible D gene is TRBD1 (5 bases). Germline CDR1 and CDR2: GTSNPN and SVGIG (reference sequence). The V and J ends lost 3 bases and 2 bases respectively, with 14 bases between them. This CDR3 region has 15 residues. The CDR3 DNA reads TGTGCCTGGAGCGCGCTCGGGGCTGGCAATCAGCCCCAGCATTTT. Translated: CAWSALGAGNQPQHF. The full variable domain, in which reference TRBV30 and TRBJ1-5 provide the parts outside the CDR3, is SQTIHQWPATLVQPVGSPLSLECTVEGTSNPNLYWYRQAAGRGLQLLFYSVGIGQISSEVPQNLSASRPQDRQFILSSKKLLLSDSGFYLCAWSALGAGNQPQHFGDGTRLSIL.

There are a few counts of this clonotype. With a much larger clone just one base away, this may be a read error. The genes are TRBV6-1 and TRBJ2-4; D unresolved. Germline-derived CDR1 and CDR2 are MNHNS and SASEGT. The CDR3 spans 12 residues. CDR3 in amino acids: CASSEGETIKYF. In nucleotides, the CDR3 is TGTGCCAGCAGTGAAGGAGAGACCATTAAGTACTTC.

This clonotype was counted at least ten times. The CDR3 region is CASSPKEGLGNQPQHF. The CDR3 coding sequence is TGTGCCAGCAGTCCCAAGGAGGGGCTGGGCAATCAGCCCCAGCATTTT. V gene TRBV6-1 combines with J gene TRBJ1-5; possible D gene TRBD1, 5 bases. V lost 5 bases and J lost 2, with 16 bases in between. The germline V gene encodes CDR1 MNHNS and CDR2 SASEGT. The CDR3 covers 16 residues.

This chain uses TRBV4-2 with TRBJ2-7, with TRBD1 as a possible D gene (5 bases). Germline CDR1 is LGHNA and CDR2 is YNFKEQ. The length of the CDR3 is 18 residues. The V and J ends lost 1 base and 4 bases respectively, with 23 bases between them. CDR3 sequence reads: CASSQGVVTATDTYEQYF. The CDR3 DNA reads TGTGCCAGCAGCCAAGGGGTTGTCACGGCAACGGACACGTACGAGCAGTACTTC.

This clonotype was detected ten times or more. The V call is TRBV11-2, the J call TRBJ1-3; D remains unclear. This CDR3 spans 17 amino acids. Germline-derived CDR1 and CDR2 are SGHAT and FQNNGV. V lost 4 bases and J 2 bases, leaving 18 bases between the germline ends. The CDR3 DNA follows: TGTGCCAGCAGCTCGTACCCCGGACCCGTGACTGGAAACACCATATATTTT. It codes for CASSSYPGPVTGNTIYF. Supplemented by reference TRBV11-2 and TRBJ1-3, the full variable domain reads EAGVAQSPRYKIIEKRQSVAFWCNPISGHATLYWYQQILGQGPKLLIQFQNNGVVDDSQLPKDRFSAERLKGVDSTLKIQPAKLEDSAVYLCASSSYPGPVTGNTIYFGEGSWLTVV.

This clonotype showed up many times. The chain links TRBV12-3 or TRBV12-4 to TRBJ2-2; 8 bases match TRBD1. The CDR3 is made up of 15 amino acids. Germline trimming cut 6 bases from V and 0 bases from J; bases unmatched to any gene: 3. The CDR3 reads CASSPGQANTGELFF. The CDR3 region has the DNA TGTGCCAGCAGCCCGGGACAGGCGAACACCGGGGAGCTGTTTTTT.

This clonotype was observed many times. The chain uses TRBV5-4 and TRBJ2-6; D remains unclear. With 1 base removed from V and 0 bases from J, the gap between germline ends came to 8 bases. Germline V lookup: CDR1 SGHNT, CDR2 YYREEE (reference sequence). The CDR3 is 16 amino acids. The CDR3 DNA follows: TGTGCCAGCAGCTTGAGTTCGGGCTCTGGGGCCAACGTCCTGACTTTC. This translates into CASSLSSGSGANVLTF.

This clonotype was found a few times. The rearrangement uses TRBV20-1 and TRBJ2-7; D not resolved. Looked up from germline, CDR1 is DFQATT and CDR2 is SNEGSKA (reference sequence). V was cut by 0 bases and J by 9 bases, with 15 bases left in between. The CDR3 has 13 amino acids. CDR3 sequence (DNA): TGCAGTGCTAGAGACCCGGGTCATATGGGGCAGTACTTC. The encoded protein is CSARDPGHMGQYF.